Listed below are T cell receptor beta chains from one sample, sequenced in a study of blood T cell repertoires in COVID-19. Data came from immunoSEQ multiplex PCR; TCRdb stores just in-frame clones and leaves some out. The sample carries more than 95,000 clones, roughly 90% recorded once. The sequenced sample was peripheral blood. These receptors all stem from a man aged 45-65 years with acute or convalescent COVID-19. The CDR3 runs from the conserved cysteine through the conserved F or W.

TRBJ1-3 TRBV6-2/TRBV6-3 CASSRPERIGNTIYF
TRBJ1-5 TRBV19 CASSPKRKLTGAGLSNQPQHF
TRBJ2-7 TRBV5-5 CASSFILAGGREQYF
TRBJ2-7 TRBV29-1 CSGIQGSYEQYF
TRBJ1-1 TRBV4-1 CASSWPGGKTEAFF
TRBJ1-2 TRBV11-2 CASRLGNYGYTF
TRBJ2-2 TRBV11-3 CASSPGTGELFF
TRBJ1-5 TRBV6-6 CASSYGQGNQPQHF
TRBJ1-1 TRBV6-5 CASKRGGKNTEAFF
TRBJ2-1 TRBV11-3 CASSLLAGYSNEQFF
TRBJ1-1 TRBV6-5 CASSYGLVYEAFF
TRBJ1-6 TRBV18 CASSSDRGSSPLHF
TRBJ2-5 TRBV18 CASSYTGLETQYF
TRBJ2-1 TRBV14 CASSRQGFPYNEQFF
TRBJ2-3 TRBV6-5 CASSSPGRPTKDTQYF
TRBJ1-2 TRBV30 CAWRGDSDGYTF
TRBJ1-1 TRBV19 CASSRDGNTEAFF
TRBJ1-5 TRBV19 CASGREPQHF
TRBJ2-5 TRBV28 CASSLYRSGGPQETQYF
TRBJ2-7 TRBV3-1/TRBV3-2 CATSRDRGSYEQYF
TRBJ2-7 TRBV5-4 CASSSSDSNEQYF
TRBJ2-3 TRBV19 CASNPTGGADTQYF
TRBJ1-4 TRBV18 CASSPYGTGDEKLFF
TRBJ2-2 TRBV5-4 CASSLPYRSTGELFF
TRBJ2-2 TRBV5-5 CASSLGTGGTGELFF
TRBJ2-5 TRBV11-3 CASSLGLAGEWQETQYF
TRBJ2-2 TRBV6-2/TRBV6-3 CASSLDRSLNTGELFF
TRBJ2-7 TRBV12-3/TRBV12-4 CASSLFGGLQYF
TRBJ2-1 TRBV6-1 CASSAGSSGVYNEQFF
TRBJ2-5 TRBV2 CATKREGGETQYF
TRBJ2-7 TRBV19 CASTPGGLFYEQYF
TRBJ1-6 TRBV6-5 CASTGEGKSPLHF
TRBJ2-7 TRBV7-9 CASSSFSGTGNYEQYF
TRBJ1-1 TRBV4-3 CASSQVWTDEAFF
TRBJ2-7 TRBV15 CATSRGLAGGAYEQYF
TRBJ1-2 TRBV4-1 CASSQLSVLPSATGEEHGYTF
TRBJ2-7 TRBV19 CASSSTGGSYEQYF
TRBJ1-6 TRBV6-6 CASSYGRGNSPLHF
TRBJ2-7 TRBV7-2 CASSPRTGVFEYF
TRBJ2-5 TRBV9 CASSTPGLAGLETQYF
TRBJ2-3 TRBV29-1 CSVEGEAHTDTQYF